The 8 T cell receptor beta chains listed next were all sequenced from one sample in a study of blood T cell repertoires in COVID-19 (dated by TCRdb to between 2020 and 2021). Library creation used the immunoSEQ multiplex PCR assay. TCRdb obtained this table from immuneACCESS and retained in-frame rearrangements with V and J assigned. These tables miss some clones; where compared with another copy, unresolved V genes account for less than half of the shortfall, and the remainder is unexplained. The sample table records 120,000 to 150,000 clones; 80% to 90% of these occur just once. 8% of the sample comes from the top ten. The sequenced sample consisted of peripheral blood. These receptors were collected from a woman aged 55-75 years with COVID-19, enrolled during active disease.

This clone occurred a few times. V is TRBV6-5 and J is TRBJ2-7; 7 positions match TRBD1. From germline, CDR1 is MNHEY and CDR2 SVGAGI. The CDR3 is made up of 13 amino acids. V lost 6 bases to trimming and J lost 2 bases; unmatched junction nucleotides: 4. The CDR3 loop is CASSKQGTYEQYF. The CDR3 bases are TGTGCCAGCAGCAAACAGGGGACCTACGAGCAGTACTTC.

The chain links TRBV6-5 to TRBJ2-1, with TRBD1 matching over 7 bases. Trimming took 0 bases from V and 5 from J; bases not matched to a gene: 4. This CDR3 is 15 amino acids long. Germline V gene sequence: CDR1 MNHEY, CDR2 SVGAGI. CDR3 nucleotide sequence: TGTGCCAGCAGTTACTCGACGGGACAGAACAATGAGCAGTTCTTC. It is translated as CASSYSTGQNNEQFF.

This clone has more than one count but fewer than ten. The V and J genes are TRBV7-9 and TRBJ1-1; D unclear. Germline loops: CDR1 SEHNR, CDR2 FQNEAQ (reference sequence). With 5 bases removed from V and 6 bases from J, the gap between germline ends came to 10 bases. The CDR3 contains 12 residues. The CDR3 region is CASSDTRAEAFF. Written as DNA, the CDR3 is TGTGCCAGCAGCGACACGCGGGCTGAAGCTTTCTTT.

In nucleotides, the CDR3 is TGCGCCAGCAGCTTGGACATAGGGACAGGGGAGGGTGGCTACACCTTC. It encodes CASSLDIGTGEGGYTF. This chain links TRBV5-1 with TRBJ1-2; 10 bases are a match to TRBD1. V shed 0 bases, J shed 7 bases, and the junction held 9 bases outside the gene matches. This CDR3 comprises 16 residues. Germline V lookup: CDR1 SGHRS, CDR2 YFSETQ.

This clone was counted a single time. The CDR3 spells CASSRLGQNTEAFF. The CDR3 DNA reads TGCGCCAGCAGCCGCCTGGGGCAGAACACTGAAGCTTTCTTT. The chain couples TRBV5-1 to TRBJ1-1; TRBD1 is a possible D gene (5 bases). Trimming shortened V by 4 bases and J by 1 base, and 11 bases separated the two germline ends. The CDR3 has 14 amino acids. In germline, CDR1 is SGHRS, CDR2 YFSETQ.

DNA of the CDR3: TGTGCCTCATCGGTGGGGGGTGGCGGGGGCGTGGAGACCCAGTACTTC. It specifies CASSVGGGGGVETQYF. The chain is built from TRBV24-1 and TRBJ2-5, with D possibly TRBD2 on 7 matching bases. V dropped 12 bases and J dropped 5 bases, with 27 bases sitting between them. The germline CDR1 and CDR2 sequences are KGHDR and SFDVKD. The CDR3 is 16 residues long.

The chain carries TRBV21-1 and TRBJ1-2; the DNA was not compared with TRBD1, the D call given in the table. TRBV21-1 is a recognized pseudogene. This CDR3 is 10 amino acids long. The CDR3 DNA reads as TGTGCCAGCAGCACAAATGGCTACACCTTC. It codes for CASSTNGYTF.

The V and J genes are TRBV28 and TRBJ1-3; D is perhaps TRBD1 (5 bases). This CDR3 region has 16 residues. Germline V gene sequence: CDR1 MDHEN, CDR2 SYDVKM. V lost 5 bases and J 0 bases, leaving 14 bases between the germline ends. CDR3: CASSPPGWGSGNTIYF. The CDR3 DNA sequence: TGTGCCAGCAGTCCCCCAGGGTGGGGCTCTGGAAACACCATATATTTT.